These 13 T cell receptor beta chains share one sample of origin, sequenced in a study of cytomegalovirus exposure and HLA in healthy donors. 13 Jbeta primers and 60 Vbeta primers were used for the PCR. Sequencing used immunoSEQ multiplex PCR; TCRdb keeps in-frame clones, though not all of them. This table holds about 180,000 clones, approximately 80% found once. The sample consisted of PBMCs. The receptors here all came from a woman aged 50 to 60 in good health and CMV-seronegative.

The rearrangement joins TRBV11-2 to TRBJ1-1; D unclear. V lost 5 bases to trimming and J lost 5 bases, with 12 bases between them. The germline V gene encodes CDR1 SGHAT and CDR2 FQNNGV. CDR3 length: 13 residues. CDR3 bases: TGTGCCAGCAGCCTATATAGAGGTACTGAAGCTTTCTTT. It yields the protein CASSLYRGTEAFF.

The J gene is TRBJ2-1, the V gene TRBV19; 13 nucleotides align to TRBD2. V lost 5 bases, J lost 10 bases, and 8 bases stayed unmatched. This CDR3 contains 15 residues. CDR1 and CDR2 from the germline V gene are LNHDA and SQIVND (reference sequence). The CDR3 coding sequence is TGTGCCAGTAGTGCTACTAGCGGGGGGGCACAAGAGCAGTTCTTC. The encoded protein is CASSATSGGAQEQFF. The full variable domain, with the rest looked up from reference TRBV19 and TRBJ2-1, is DGGITQSPKYLFRKEGQNVTLSCEQNLNHDAMYWYRQDPGQGLRLIYYSQIVNDFQKGDIAEGYSVSREKKESFPLTVTSAQKNPTAFYLCASSATSGGAQEQFFGPGTRLTVL.

The chain employs TRBV30 and TRBJ2-7, with 11 bases matching TRBD2. The germline V gene has CDR1 GTSNPN and CDR2 SVGIG (reference sequence). The CDR3 contains 17 residues. V gave up 1 base and J gave up 1 base; unmatched junction bases: 9. The CDR3 here is CAWSDSGRAVLSYEQYF. The CDR3 nucleotides read TGTGCCTGGAGTGATAGCGGGAGGGCCGTTTTATCCTACGAGCAGTACTTC.

This rearrangement joins TRBV4-1 to TRBJ1-2, with 7 bases lining up with TRBD1. The CDR3 spans 15 residues. J lost 1 base, V lost 4 bases, and 6 bases had no gene match. CDR1 is MGHRA and CDR2 is YSYEKL in the germline V gene. The CDR3 coding sequence is TGCGCCAGCAGCCTAAGAACAGGGGATAACTATGGCTACACCTTC. This encodes CASSLRTGDNYGYTF.

V usage is TRBV5-1 and J usage is TRBJ1-6; D might be TRBD1 (5 bases). Between the trimmed V and J ends, which lost 0 bases and 5 bases, there was a span of 6 bases. The CDR3 extends over 14 amino acids. CDR1 and CDR2 (germline): SGHRS, YFSETQ. DNA of the CDR3: TGCGCCAGCAGCTTGGCAGGGAATAATTCACCCCTCCACTTT. It translates to CASSLAGNNSPLHF.

This clone showed up just once. The chain uses TRBV7-8 and TRBJ1-1; D is possibly TRBD1 (5 bases). Germline CDR1 and CDR2: SGHVS and FQNEAQ. Between the trimmed V and J ends, which lost 5 bases and 4 bases, there was a span of 11 bases. The CDR3 sequence is 13 residues long. CDR3 bases: TGTGCCAGCAGCCCCGCCAGGGCCACTGAAGCTTTCTTT. Translation gives CASSPARATEAFF.

The chain carries TRBV28 and TRBJ2-6, with D perhaps TRBD1 (5 bases). Germline V gene sequence: CDR1 MDHEN, CDR2 SYDVKM. The V end was cut by 3 bases, the J end by 0 bases, with 21 bases between. This CDR3 is built from 20 residues. The CDR3 nucleotides are TGTGCCAGCAGTTTGGACCCGTGGGGCAGGGCTTTCTCTGGGGCCAACGTCCTGACTTTC. The encoded protein is CASSLDPWGRAFSGANVLTF.

A few counts support this clone. This sequence joins TRBV5-1 and TRBJ2-5, with 9 bases aligning to TRBD1. The CDR3 extends over 16 amino acids. With 4 bases clipped from V and 1 base from J, the junction kept 8 bases outside the gene matches. Germline lookup yields CDR1 SGHRS and CDR2 YFSETQ. CDR3 nucleotides: TGCGCCAGCAGCGGCCTGACAGGGGGGGTCCAAGAGACCCAGTACTTC. Translated, it gives CASSGLTGGVQETQYF.

The chain recombines TRBV4-3 with TRBJ1-1; the match to TRBD1 covers 7 bases. The CDR3 is 14 residues long. Trimming took 1 base from V and 1 from J; bases not matched to a gene: 0. Germline CDR1 and CDR2: LGHNA and YSLEER. The CDR3 nucleotides read TGCGCCAGCAGCCAAGGACAGGGGAACACTGAAGCTTTCTTT. Amino acid sequence: CASSQGQGNTEAFF.

This rearrangement joins TRBV5-1 to TRBJ1-3; perhaps TRBD1 as D (6 bases). The CDR3 spans 14 residues. In germline, CDR1 is SGHRS, CDR2 YFSETQ. Trimming pared 0 bases from V and 3 bases from J, leaving 7 bases between. Written as DNA, the CDR3 is TGCGCCAGCAGCTTGGGACAGGATGGAAACACCATATATTTT. Residues: CASSLGQDGNTIYF.

This clone was picked up a small number of times. The chain carries TRBV4-2 and TRBJ2-3; the match to TRBD2 covers 8 bases. CDR3 length: 21 residues. Germline V gene sequence: CDR1 LGHNA, CDR2 YNFKEQ. V trimming: 3 bases; J trimming: 4 bases; junction bases outside the gene matches: 24. CDR3 loop: CASSHWTTRGAKYIIADTQYF. CDR3 DNA: TGTGCCAGCAGCCATTGGACTACGCGGGGGGCCAAATACATAATCGCAGATACGCAGTATTTT.

A few counts support this clone. V and J are TRBV19 and TRBJ2-1, with 8 bases lining up with TRBD2. This CDR3 is built from 15 residues. Germline V CDR1 and CDR2: LNHDA, SQIVND (reference sequence). V lost 5 bases and J lost 7; bases outside the gene matches: 10. DNA of the CDR3: TGTGCCAGTAGTCACCTTGCCGGGACTAGGAATGAGCAGTTCTTC. Its translation: CASSHLAGTRNEQFF.

The chain recombines TRBV4-2 with TRBJ2-7; 13 bases are a match to TRBD2. The CDR3 has 17 residues. CDR1 is LGHNA, CDR2 YNFKEQ, per germline. J lost 2 bases, V lost 2 bases, and 6 bases had no gene match. CDR3 in amino acids: CASSQFGLAGETYEQYF. For the CDR3, the DNA is TGTGCCAGCAGCCAATTTGGACTAGCGGGGGAGACCTACGAGCAGTACTTC.